This TCR beta chain came from a study of cytomegalovirus exposure and HLA in healthy donors. Study in general: The 95 to 150 validation repertoires, a later analysis reported, used the same platform as the approximately 700 first-cohort repertoires. Regarding the study as a whole: Specificity of three CMV-associated chains for CMV antigens was verified in vitro.

Clones were read by immunoSEQ multiplex PCR, and TCRdb kept only the in-frame ones, dropping some. Of 100,000 or so clones in the sample, roughly 85% were seen once. With regard to this clone: What it binds is unknown.

With 2 bases removed from V and 6 bases from J, the gap between germline ends came to 18 bases. Germline loops: CDR1 SGHDT, CDR2 YYEEEE. The CDR3 covers 15 residues. It was the roughly 110-subject validation cohort, separate from the roughly 700-subject first cohort, to which the donors belonged. This chain links TRBV5-6 with TRBJ2-7, with D maybe TRBD2 (5 bases). The sample taken for sequencing was PBMCs. The TCR sequence derives from a woman between 25 and 40 years old in good health and CMV-seronegative. This CDR3 is CASSFKSSGIVEQYF. CDR3 nucleotide sequence: TGTGCCAGCAGCTTTAAGTCTTCCGGGATTGTCGAGCAGTACTTC.